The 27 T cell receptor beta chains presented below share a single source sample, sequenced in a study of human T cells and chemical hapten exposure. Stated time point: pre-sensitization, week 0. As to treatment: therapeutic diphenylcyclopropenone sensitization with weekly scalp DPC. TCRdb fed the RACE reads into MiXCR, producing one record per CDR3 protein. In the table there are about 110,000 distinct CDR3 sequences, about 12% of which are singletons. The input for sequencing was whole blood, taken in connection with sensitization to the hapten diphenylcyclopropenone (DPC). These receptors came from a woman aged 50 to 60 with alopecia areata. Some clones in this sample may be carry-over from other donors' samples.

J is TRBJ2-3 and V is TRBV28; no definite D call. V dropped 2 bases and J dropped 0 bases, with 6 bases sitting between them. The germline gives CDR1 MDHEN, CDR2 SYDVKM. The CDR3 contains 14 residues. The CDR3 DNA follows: TGTGCCAGCAGTTTAAGTCCGAGCACAGATACGCAGTATTTT. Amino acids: CASSLSPSTDTQYF.

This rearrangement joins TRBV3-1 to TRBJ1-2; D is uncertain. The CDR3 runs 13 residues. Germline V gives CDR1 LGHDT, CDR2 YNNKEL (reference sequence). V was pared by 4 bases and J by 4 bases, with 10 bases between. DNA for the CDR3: TGTGCCAGCAGCCGGGCAGAGAGCTATGGCTACACCTTC. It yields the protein CASSRAESYGYTF.

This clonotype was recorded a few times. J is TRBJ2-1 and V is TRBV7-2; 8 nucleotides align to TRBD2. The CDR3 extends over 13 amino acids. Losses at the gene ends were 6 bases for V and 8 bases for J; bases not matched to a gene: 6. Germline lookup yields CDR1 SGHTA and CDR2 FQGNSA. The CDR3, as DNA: TGTGCCAGCAGTTGGCGGGGGGCCCATGAGCAGTTCTTC. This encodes CASSWRGAHEQFF. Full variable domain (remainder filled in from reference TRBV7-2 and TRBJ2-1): GAGVSQSPSNKVTEKGKDVELRCDPISGHTALYWYRQSLGQGLEFLIYFQGNSAPDKSGLPSDRFSAERTGGSVSTLTIQRTQQEDSAVYLCASSWRGAHEQFFGPGTRLTVL.

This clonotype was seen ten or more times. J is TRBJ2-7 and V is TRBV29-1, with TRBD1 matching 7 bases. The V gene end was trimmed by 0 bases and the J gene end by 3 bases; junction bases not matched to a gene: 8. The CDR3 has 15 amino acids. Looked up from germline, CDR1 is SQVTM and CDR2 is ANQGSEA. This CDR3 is CSVEDRKGANYEQYF. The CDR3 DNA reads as TGCAGCGTTGAAGATCGGAAGGGGGCGAACTACGAGCAGTACTTC.

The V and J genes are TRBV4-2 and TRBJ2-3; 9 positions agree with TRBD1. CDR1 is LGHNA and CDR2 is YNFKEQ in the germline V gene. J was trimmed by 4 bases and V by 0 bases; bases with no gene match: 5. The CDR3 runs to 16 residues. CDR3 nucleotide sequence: TGTGCCAGCAGCCAAGATACAGGGGGCGGGCCAGATACGCAGTATTTT. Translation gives CASSQDTGGGPDTQYF.

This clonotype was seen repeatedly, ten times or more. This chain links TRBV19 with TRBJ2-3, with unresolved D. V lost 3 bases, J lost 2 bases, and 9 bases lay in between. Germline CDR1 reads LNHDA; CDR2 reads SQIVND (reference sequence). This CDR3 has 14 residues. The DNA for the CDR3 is TGTGCCAGTAGTATTAATGGCAACACAGATACGCAGTATTTT. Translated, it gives CASSINGNTDTQYF.

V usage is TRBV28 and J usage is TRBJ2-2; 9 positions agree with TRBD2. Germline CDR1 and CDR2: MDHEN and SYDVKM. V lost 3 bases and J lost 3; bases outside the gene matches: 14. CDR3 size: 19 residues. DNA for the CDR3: TGTGCCAGCAGTTTTTTTAAGTTGCGGGAGGGCCGCGACACCGGGGAGCTGTTTTTT. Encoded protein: CASSFFKLREGRDTGELFF.

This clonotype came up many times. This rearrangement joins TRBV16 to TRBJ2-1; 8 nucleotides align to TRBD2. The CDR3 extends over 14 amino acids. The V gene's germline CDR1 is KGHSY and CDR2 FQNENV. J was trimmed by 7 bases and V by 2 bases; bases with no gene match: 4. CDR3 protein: CASSQQTSDNEQFF. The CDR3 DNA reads TGTGCCAGCAGCCAACAGACTAGCGATAATGAGCAGTTCTTC.

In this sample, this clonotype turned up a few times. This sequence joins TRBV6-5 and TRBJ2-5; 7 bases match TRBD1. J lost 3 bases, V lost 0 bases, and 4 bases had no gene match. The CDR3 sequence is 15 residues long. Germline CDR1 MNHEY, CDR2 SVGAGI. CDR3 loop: CASSYSGTVKETQYF. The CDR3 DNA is TGTGCCAGCAGTTACTCTGGGACAGTTAAAGAGACCCAGTACTTC.

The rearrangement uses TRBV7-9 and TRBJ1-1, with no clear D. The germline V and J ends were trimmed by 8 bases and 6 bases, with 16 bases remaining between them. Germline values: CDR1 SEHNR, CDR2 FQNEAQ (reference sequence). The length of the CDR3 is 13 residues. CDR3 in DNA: TGTGCCAGCTTTGGACCGATGATCGCTGAAGCTTTCTTT. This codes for CASFGPMIAEAFF.

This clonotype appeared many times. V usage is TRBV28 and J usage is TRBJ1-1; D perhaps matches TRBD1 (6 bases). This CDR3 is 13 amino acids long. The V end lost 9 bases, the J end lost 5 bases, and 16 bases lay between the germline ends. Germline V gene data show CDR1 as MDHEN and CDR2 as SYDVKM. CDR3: CASWGGGRTEAFF. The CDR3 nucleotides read TGTGCCAGTTGGGGAGGGGGGAGGACTGAAGCTTTCTTT.

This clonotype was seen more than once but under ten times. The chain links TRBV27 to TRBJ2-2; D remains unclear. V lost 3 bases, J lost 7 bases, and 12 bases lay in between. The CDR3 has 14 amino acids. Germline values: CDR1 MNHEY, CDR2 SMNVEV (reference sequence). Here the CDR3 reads CASSFEGLIGELFF. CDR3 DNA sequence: TGTGCCAGCAGTTTCGAAGGTCTTATCGGGGAGCTGTTTTTT.

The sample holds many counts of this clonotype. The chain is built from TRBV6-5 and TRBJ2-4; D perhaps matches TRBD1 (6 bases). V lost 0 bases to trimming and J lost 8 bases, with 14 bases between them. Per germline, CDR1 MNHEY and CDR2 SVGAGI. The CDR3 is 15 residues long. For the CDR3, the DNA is TGTGCCAGCAGTTACTCTGGGGGCGGTCAGGACATTCAGTACTTC. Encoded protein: CASSYSGGGQDIQYF.

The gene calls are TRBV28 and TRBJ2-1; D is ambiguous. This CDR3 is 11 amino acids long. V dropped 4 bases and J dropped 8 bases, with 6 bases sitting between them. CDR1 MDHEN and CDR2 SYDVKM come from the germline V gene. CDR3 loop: CASSSLYEQFF. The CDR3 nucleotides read TGTGCCAGCAGTTCCCTCTATGAGCAGTTCTTC. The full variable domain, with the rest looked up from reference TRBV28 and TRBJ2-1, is DVKVTQSSRYLVKRTGEKVFLECVQDMDHENMFWYRQDPGLGLRLIYFSYDVKMKEKGDIPEGYSVSREKKERFSLILESASTNQTSMYLCASSSLYEQFFGPGTRLTVL.

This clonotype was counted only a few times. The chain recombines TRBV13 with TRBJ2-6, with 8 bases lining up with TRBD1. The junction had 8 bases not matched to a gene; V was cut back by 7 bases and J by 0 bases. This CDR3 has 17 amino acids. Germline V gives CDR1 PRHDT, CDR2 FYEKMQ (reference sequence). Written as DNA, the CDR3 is TGTGCCAGCATTTCTGACAGGGGTTTCTCTGGGGCCAACGTCCTGACTTTC. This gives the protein CASISDRGFSGANVLTF.

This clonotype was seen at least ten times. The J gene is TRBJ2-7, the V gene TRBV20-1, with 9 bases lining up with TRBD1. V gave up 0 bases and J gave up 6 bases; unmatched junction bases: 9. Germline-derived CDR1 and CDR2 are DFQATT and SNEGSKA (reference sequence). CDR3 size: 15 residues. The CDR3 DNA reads TGCAGTGCTAGAGATCGAGGACAGGGGTTCGGCGAGCAGTACTTC. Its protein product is CSARDRGQGFGEQYF.

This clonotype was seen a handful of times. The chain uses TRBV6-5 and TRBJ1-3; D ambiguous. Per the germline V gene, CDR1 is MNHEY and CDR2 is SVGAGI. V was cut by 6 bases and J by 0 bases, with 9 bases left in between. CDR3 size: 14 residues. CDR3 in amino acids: CASSRDTSGNTIYF. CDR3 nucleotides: TGTGCCAGCAGCCGAGATACCTCTGGAAACACCATATATTTT.

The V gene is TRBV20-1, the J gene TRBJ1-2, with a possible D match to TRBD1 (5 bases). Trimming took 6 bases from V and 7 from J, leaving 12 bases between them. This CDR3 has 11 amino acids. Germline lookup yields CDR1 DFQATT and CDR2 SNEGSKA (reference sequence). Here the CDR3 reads CSALQGFGYTF. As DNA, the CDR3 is TGCAGTGCCCTTCAGGGCTTTGGCTACACCTTC.

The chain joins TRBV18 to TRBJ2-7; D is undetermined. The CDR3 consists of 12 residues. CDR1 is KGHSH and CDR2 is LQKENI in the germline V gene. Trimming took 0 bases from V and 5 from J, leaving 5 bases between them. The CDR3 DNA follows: TGTGCCAGCTCACCACCGCCCCACGAGCAGTACTTC. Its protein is CASSPPPHEQYF.

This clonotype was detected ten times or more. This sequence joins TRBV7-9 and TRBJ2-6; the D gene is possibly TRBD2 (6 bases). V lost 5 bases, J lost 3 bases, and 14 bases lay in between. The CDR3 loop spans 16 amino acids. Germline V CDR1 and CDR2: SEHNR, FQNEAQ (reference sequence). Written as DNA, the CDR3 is TGTGCCAGCAGCCCTCGTAGCGGCTTTGGGGCCAACGTCCTGACTTTC. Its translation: CASSPRSGFGANVLTF.

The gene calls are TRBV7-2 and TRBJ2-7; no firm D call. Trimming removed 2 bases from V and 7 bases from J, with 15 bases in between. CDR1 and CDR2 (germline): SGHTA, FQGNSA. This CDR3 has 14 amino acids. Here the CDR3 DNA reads TGTGCCAGCAGCTTAACACTCCCGTCTTGGGAGCAGTACTTC. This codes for CASSLTLPSWEQYF.

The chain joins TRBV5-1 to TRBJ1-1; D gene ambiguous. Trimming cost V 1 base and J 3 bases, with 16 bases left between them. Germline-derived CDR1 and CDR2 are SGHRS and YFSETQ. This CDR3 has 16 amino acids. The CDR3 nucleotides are TGCGCCAGCAGCTTGTGGGCCCCCACCAGAGACACTGAAGCTTTCTTT. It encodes CASSLWAPTRDTEAFF.

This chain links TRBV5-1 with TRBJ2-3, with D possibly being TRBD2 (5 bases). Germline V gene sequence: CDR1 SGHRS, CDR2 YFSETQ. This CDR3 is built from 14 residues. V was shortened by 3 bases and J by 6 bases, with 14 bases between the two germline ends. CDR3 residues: CASSSGLMKDTQYF. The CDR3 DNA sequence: TGCGCCAGCAGCTCGGGGTTGATGAAGGATACGCAGTATTTT. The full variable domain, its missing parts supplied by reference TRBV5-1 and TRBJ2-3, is KAGVTQTPRYLIKTRGQQVTLSCSPISGHRSVSWYQQTPGQGLQFLFEYFSETQRNKGNFPGRFSGRQFSNSRSEMNVSTLELGDSALYLCASSSGLMKDTQYFGPGTRLTVL.

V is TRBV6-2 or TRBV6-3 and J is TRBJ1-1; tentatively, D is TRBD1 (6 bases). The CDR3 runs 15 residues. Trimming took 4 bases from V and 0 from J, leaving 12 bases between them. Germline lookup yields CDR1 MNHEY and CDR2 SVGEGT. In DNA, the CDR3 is TGTGCCAGCAGTTGGGCAGGGGTCCTGAACACTGAAGCTTTCTTT. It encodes CASSWAGVLNTEAFF.

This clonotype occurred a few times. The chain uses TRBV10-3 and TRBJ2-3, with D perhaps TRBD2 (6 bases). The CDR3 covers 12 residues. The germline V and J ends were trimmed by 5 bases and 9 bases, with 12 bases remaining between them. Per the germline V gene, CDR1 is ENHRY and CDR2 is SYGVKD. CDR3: CAISLDLATQYF. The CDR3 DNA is TGTGCCATCAGTCTTGACCTAGCGACGCAGTATTTT.

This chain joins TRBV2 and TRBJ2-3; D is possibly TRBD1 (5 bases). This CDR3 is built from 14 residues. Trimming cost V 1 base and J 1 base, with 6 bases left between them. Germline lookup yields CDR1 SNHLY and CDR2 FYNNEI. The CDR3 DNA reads TGTGCCAGCAGTGAAGAAGGGGGCACAGATACGCAGTATTTT. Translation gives CASSEEGGTDTQYF.

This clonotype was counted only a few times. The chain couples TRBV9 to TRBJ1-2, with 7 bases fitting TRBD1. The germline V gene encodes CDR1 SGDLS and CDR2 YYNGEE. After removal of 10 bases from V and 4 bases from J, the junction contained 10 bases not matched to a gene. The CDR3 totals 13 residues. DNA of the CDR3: TGTGCCTCCGGCGGAGGGGGCGTCTATGGCTACACCTTC. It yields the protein CASGGGGVYGYTF.